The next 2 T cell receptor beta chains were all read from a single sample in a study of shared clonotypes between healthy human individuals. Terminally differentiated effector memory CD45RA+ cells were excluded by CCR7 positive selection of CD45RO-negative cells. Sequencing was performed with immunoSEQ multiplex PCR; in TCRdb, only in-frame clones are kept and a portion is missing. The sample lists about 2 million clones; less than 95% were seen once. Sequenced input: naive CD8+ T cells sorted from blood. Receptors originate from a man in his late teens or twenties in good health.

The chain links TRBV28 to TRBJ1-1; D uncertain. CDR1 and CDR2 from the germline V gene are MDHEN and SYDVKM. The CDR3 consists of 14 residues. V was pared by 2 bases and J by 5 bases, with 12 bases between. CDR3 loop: CASSLVVGSTEAFF. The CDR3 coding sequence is TGTGCCAGCAGTTTAGTGGTAGGGTCGACTGAAGCTTTCTTT.

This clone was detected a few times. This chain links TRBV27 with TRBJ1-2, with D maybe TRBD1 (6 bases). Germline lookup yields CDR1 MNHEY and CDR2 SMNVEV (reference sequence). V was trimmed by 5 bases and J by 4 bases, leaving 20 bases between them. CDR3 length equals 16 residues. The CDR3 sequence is CASSPTVGGGGYGYTF. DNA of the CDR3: TGTGCCAGCAGTCCTACCGTCGGGGGAGGGGGCTATGGCTACACCTTC.